This TCR beta chain stems from a study of cytomegalovirus exposure and HLA in healthy donors. 13 Jbeta primers and 60 Vbeta primers were used for the PCR. Using immunoSEQ multiplex PCR, the repertoire was profiled, and TCRdb retains in-frame clones only, with some absent. In the table there are some 130,000 clones, 77% of which are singletons. In the case of this clone: What it binds is unknown.

Study-level findings and limits: Within an earlier analysis, most TCR beta V segments proved productive either about 90% or about 30% of the time. Presence/absence analyses assumed roughly uniform sequencing depth across donors.

The sample comprised PBMCs. The clonotype comes from a male donor in good health and CMV-seropositive.

The CDR3 DNA reads as TGTGCCAGCAGCTTAGGTCCAACAGGGGGCGGAGATGAAAAACTGTTTTTT. Encoded protein: CASSLGPTGGGDEKLFF. The chain uses TRBV7-2 and TRBJ1-4, with TRBD1 matching 9 bases. J lost 6 bases, V lost 1 base, and 9 bases had no gene match. Germline V gene lookup returns CDR1 SGHTA and CDR2 FQGNSA. This CDR3 has 17 amino acids. The full variable domain, with the rest looked up from reference TRBV7-2 and TRBJ1-4, is GAGVSQSPSNKVTEKGKDVELRCDPISGHTALYWYRQSLGQGLEFLIYFQGNSAPDKSGLPSDRFSAERTGGSVSTLTIQRTQQEDSAVYLCASSLGPTGGGDEKLFFGSGTQLSVL.